This entry describes one TCR beta chain. Germline CDR1 reads MNHEY; CDR2 reads SVGEGT. V lost 7 bases to trimming and J lost 7 bases; unmatched junction nucleotides: 6. The CDR3 has 13 residues. This sample is part of a study of T-cell reconstitution after alpha-beta-depleted transplantation in children. The authors prepared the TCRbeta library with unique molecular identifiers. One entry per CDR3 protein, called by TCRdb with MiXCR from the PCR reads. In the table there are 380,000 or so distinct CDR3 sequences, roughly 14% of which are singletons. This TCR was recovered from a human donor who donated a stem cell graft to a child with Fanconi anemia. The V and J genes are TRBV6-2 or TRBV6-3 and TRBJ2-7; TRBD1 matches 11 bases. The sequencing used PBMCs, collected from the stem cell graft. CDR3 in DNA: TGTGCCAGCACGGACAGGGGGCAGCAGGAGCAGTACTTC. It encodes CASTDRGQQEQYF.